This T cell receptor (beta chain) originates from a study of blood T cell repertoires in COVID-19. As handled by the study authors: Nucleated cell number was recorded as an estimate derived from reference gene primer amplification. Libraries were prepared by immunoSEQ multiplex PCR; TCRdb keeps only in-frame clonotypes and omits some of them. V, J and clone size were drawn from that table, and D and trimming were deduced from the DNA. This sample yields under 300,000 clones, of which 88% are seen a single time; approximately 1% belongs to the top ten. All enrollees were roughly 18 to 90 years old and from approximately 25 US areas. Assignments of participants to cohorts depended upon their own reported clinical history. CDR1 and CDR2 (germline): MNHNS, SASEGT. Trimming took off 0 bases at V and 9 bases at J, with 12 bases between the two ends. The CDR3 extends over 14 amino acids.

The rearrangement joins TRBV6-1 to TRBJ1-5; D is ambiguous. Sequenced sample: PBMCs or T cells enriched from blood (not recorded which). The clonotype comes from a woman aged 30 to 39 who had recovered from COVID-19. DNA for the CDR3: TGTGCCAGCAGTGAAGCTGGAAGCGATCGGCCCCAGCATTTT. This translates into CASSEAGSDRPQHF.